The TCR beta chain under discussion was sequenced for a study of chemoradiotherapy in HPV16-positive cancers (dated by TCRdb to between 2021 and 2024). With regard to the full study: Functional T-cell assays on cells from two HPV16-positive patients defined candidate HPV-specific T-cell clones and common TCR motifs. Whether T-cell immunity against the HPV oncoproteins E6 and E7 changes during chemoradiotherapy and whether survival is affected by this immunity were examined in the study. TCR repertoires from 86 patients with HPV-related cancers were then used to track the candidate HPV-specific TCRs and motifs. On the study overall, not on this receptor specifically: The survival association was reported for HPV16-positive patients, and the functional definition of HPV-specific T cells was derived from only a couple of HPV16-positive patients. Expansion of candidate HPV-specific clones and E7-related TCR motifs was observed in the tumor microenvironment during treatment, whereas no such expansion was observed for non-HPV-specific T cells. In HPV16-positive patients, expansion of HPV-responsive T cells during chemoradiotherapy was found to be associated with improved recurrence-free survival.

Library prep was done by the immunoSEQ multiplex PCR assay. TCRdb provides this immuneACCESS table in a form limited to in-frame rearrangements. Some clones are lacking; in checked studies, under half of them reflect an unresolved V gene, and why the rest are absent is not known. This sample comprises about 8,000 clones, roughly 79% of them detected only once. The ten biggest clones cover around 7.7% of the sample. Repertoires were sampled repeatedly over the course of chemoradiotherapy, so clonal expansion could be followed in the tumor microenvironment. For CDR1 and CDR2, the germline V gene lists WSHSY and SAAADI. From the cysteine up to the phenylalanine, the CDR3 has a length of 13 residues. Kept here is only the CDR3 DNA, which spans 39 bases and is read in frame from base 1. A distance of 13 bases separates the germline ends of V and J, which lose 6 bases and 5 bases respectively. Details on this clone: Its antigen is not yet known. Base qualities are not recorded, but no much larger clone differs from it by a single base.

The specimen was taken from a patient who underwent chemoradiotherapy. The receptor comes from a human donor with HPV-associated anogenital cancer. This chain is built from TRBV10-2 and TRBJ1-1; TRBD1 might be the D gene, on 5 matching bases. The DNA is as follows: TGCGCCAGCAGCTACAGGACGGGTACTGAAGCTTTCTTT. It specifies CASSYRTGTEAFF.